These T cell receptor beta chains were read from a single sample in a study of shared clonotypes between healthy human individuals. Clones were read by immunoSEQ multiplex PCR, and TCRdb kept only the in-frame ones, dropping some. The table has millions of clones, about 95% seen once; the top ten hold 0.1% to 0.15%. The sequencing input was naive CD4+ T cells sorted from blood. These TCRs come from a man aged 18 to 29 in good health. Both conserved end residues are part of each CDR3. The D gene is left open where the match is weak. The listing skips clone size in some rows; elsewhere it reads once, few, many or a size class.

>NA|NA|TRBJ2-7|TRBV6-5
TGTGCCAGCAATTTCGACAGGAGCACCTACGAGCAGTACTTC
CASNFDRSTYEQYF
>once|NA|TRBJ1-1|TRBV25-1
TGTGCCAGCAGTGATTATCGGACTGAAGCTTTCTTT
CASSDYRTEAFF
>few|TRBD2|TRBJ2-1|TRBV10-2
TGCGCCAGCAGGATGGCTAGCGGGAGTTACAATGAGCAGTTCTTC
CASRMASGSYNEQFF
>NA|TRBD2|TRBJ2-3|TRBV7-9
TGTGCCAGCAGCTTAGCTGGGACTAGCGGGAGTAAAGATACGCAGTATTTT
CASSLAGTSGSKDTQYF
>NA|TRBD2|TRBJ2-3|TRBV5-1
TGCGCCAGCAGCGCGGGGACTAGCGGCAACACAGATACGCAGTATTTT
CASSAGTSGNTDTQYF
>NA|TRBD1|TRBJ2-6|TRBV5-1
TGCGCCAGCAGCTCCTGGACAGGGCGCTCTGGGGCCAACGTCCTGACTTTC
CASSSWTGRSGANVLTF
>NA|NA|TRBJ1-5|TRBV10-2
TGCGCCAGCAGTGAACAGGGTACCAATCAGCCCCAGCATTTT
CASSEQGTNQPQHF
>few|NA|TRBJ1-4|TRBV18
TGTGCCAGCTCCCAGGGGCTAAATGAAAAACTGTTTTTT
CASSQGLNEKLFF
>NA|TRBD1|TRBJ2-7|TRBV11-2
TGTGCCAGCAGTCAACCGGGACAGGGTATCTGGGAGCAGTACTTC
CASSQPGQGIWEQYF
>NA|TRBD1|TRBJ2-1|TRBV7-8
TGTGCCAGCAGCTTAGGGACAGGGGCTGGTTACAATGAGCAGTTCTTC
CASSLGTGAGYNEQFF
>NA|TRBD1|TRBJ1-5|TRBV6-1
TGTGCCGGGGGTTTTACAGGGGGCATTCAGCCCCAGCATTTT
CAGGFTGGIQPQHF
>NA|TRBD2|TRBJ2-1|TRBV5-1
TGCGCCAGCAGCTTGGTTGCGGGAGGGTACAATGAGCAGTTCTTC
CASSLVAGGYNEQFF
>NA|NA|TRBJ2-7|TRBV21-1
TGTGCCAGCAGCGTGCGGAGCGAGCAGTACTTC
CASSVRSEQYF
>once|NA|TRBJ2-1|TRBV5-4
TGTGCCAGCAGCTTGGGGGTGGGGACCAACAATGAGCAGTTCTTC
CASSLGVGTNNEQFF
>once|TRBD1|TRBJ1-3|TRBV6-5
TGTGCCAGCAGGAGGGGAACAGGGGCTGGAAACACCATATATTTT
CASRRGTGAGNTIYF
>once|NA|TRBJ2-3|TRBV9
TGTGCCAGCAGCGTAGGAACAGGGCGGACGCAGTATTTT
CASSVGTGRTQYF
>NA|NA|TRBJ2-6|TRBV5-1
TGCGCCAGCAGTTGGGACCTTTCTGGGGCCAACGTCCTGACTTTC
CASSWDLSGANVLTF
>NA|TRBD2|TRBJ2-7|TRBV11-2
TGTGCCAGCAGAAGACTAGCGGGGGTTTACGAGCAGTACTTC
CASRRLAGVYEQYF
>once|NA|TRBJ1-6|TRBV11-2
TGTGCCAGCAGCTTAGCGCAGGCTTCTAATTCACCCCTCCACTTT
CASSLAQASNSPLHF
>NA|NA|TRBJ1-2|TRBV28
TGTGCCAGCAGCCAAGCGGGGGCACCTTCTAACTATGGCTACACCTTC
CASSQAGAPSNYGYTF
>few|NA|TRBJ1-6|TRBV5-1
TGCGCCAGCAGCTTGAGGGAAAATTCACCCCTCCACTTT
CASSLRENSPLHF
>NA|NA|TRBJ2-5|TRBV9
TGTGCCAGCAGTCGTGGATTATTGGAGACCCAGTACTTC
CASSRGLLETQYF
>NA|TRBD1|TRBJ1-1|TRBV7-2
TGTGCCAGCAGCTTAGTAGAGGCAGGGGGATACACTGAAGCTTTCTTT
CASSLVEAGGYTEAFF
>once|NA|TRBJ1-2|TRBV2
TGTGCCAGCAGTGGGACAGACAAATCCTATGGCTACACCTTC
CASSGTDKSYGYTF
>NA|NA|TRBJ1-1|TRBV5-1
TGCGCCAGCAGCTCGACCCAGGGACGGGGGGTGTACACTGAAGCTTTCTTT
CASSSTQGRGVYTEAFF
>NA|NA|TRBJ2-5|TRBV5-1
TGCGCCAGCAGCCTGGGCCAAGTCCCCCAGTACTTC
CASSLGQVPQYF
>NA|NA|TRBJ2-3|TRBV27
TGTGCCAGCAGTTTAAGAGGGGCTAGCACAGATACGCAGTATTTT
CASSLRGASTDTQYF